The rows below give T cell receptor beta chains drawn from one sample of a study of shared clonotypes between healthy human individuals. Data came from immunoSEQ multiplex PCR; TCRdb stores just in-frame clones and leaves some out. The sample carries 470,000 or so clones, around 73% recorded once. The sample taken for sequencing was PBMCs. The receptors here all came from a woman in her thirties or forties in good health. Some clones in this sample may be carry-over from other donors' samples. The CDR3 runs from the conserved cysteine through the conserved F or W. Each record gives: D gene, J gene, V gene, clone size, CDR3 DNA, CDR3 protein. A D gene is named only where the DNA matches it firmly. A clone size is listed for some rows: how often the clone was seen (once, few, many), or a class if it is expanded.

NA,TRBJ2-5,TRBV6-9,NA,TGTGCCAGCACCCGAGAGACCCAGTACTTC,CASTRETQYF
NA,TRBJ2-1,TRBV7-3,NA,TGTGCCAGCAGCTTAGGGCTCCGCCTTCAAGGGTTCAATGAGCAGTTCTTC,CASSLGLRLQGFNEQFF
NA,TRBJ2-5,TRBV9,NA,TGTGCCAGCAGCCCACAGGGGGGGCGGGAGACCCAGTACTTC,CASSPQGGRETQYF
NA,TRBJ2-7,TRBV4-1,once,TGCGCCAGCAGCCCCAGGGGCTACGAGCAGTACTTC,CASSPRGYEQYF
TRBD2,TRBJ2-3,TRBV9,NA,TGTGCCAGCAGCCCGTGGACTAGCGGGACCCCAGATACGCAGTATTTT,CASSPWTSGTPDTQYF
NA,TRBJ2-6,TRBV7-8,once,TGTGCCAGCCGACCTGGGGCCAACGTCCTGACTTTC,CASRPGANVLTF
NA,TRBJ1-4,TRBV27,NA,TGTGCCAGCAGTTTTGGGGGGTTTGACGAAAAACTGTTTTTT,CASSFGGFDEKLFF
NA,TRBJ1-5,TRBV6-6,NA,TGTGCCAGCAGCTCGGCGACAGAGGGGCAGCCCCAGCATTTT,CASSSATEGQPQHF
NA,TRBJ1-6,TRBV27,NA,TGTGCCAGCAGTTTATCCGGGGGTGGGGGTAATTCACCCCTCCACTTT,CASSLSGGGGNSPLHF
TRBD2,TRBJ2-1,TRBV6-4,once,TGTGCCAGCAGTGGACTAGCGGGAGGAGGTGAGCAGTTCTTC,CASSGLAGGGEQFF
NA,TRBJ2-5,TRBV28,NA,TGTGCCAGCAGTTTAGGGTGGGAGGCCCAAGAGACCCAGTACTTC,CASSLGWEAQETQYF
TRBD1,TRBJ1-2,TRBV9,NA,TGTGCCAGCAGCCCCGACAGGGGCACCTATGGCTACACCTTC,CASSPDRGTYGYTF
NA,TRBJ2-6,TRBV13,once,TGTGCCAGCAGCTTGGCCGGGGCCAACGTCCTGACTTTC,CASSLAGANVLTF
TRBD2,TRBJ2-1,TRBV5-4,NA,TGTGCCAGCAGCTTTAGGCTAGCGGGAGACAATGAGCAGTTCTTC,CASSFRLAGDNEQFF
NA,TRBJ2-6,TRBV28,NA,TGTGCCAGCAGTGAATTGGACTTCTCTGGGGCCAACGTCCTGACTTTC,CASSELDFSGANVLTF
NA,TRBJ1-1,TRBV14,many,TGTGCCAGCAGCTCTCAACAGCGGACTGAAGCTTTCTTT,CASSSQQRTEAFF
NA,TRBJ1-4,TRBV7-9,NA,TGTGCCAGCAGCTTAACTGCAACTAATGAAAAGCTGTTTTTT,CASSLTATNEKLFF
TRBD1,TRBJ2-7,TRBV28,few,TGTGCCACCGAAGGGGGCCCCCCCTACGAGCAGTACTTC,CATEGGPPYEQYF
TRBD2,TRBJ2-7,TRBV5-1,NA,TGCGCCAGCAGCTCCTGGACTAGCGGGTACGAGCAGTACTTC,CASSSWTSGYEQYF
TRBD1,TRBJ2-5,TRBV9,NA,TGTGCCAGCAGCGTAGCTCGAGGGGACAGGGGGCGGCCGGAGACCCAGTACTTC,CASSVARGDRGRPETQYF
NA,TRBJ1-2,TRBV4-1,few,TGCGCCAGCAGCCAACGGGAGCAGGGGAGCTATGGCTACACCTTC,CASSQREQGSYGYTF
NA,TRBJ2-1,TRBV28,NA,TGTGCCAGCATCTGGGGAGGGGGGTCCTACAATGAGCAGTTCTTC,CASIWGGGSYNEQFF
NA,TRBJ2-1,TRBV28,NA,TGTGCCAGCGGGGGCCAGGCGGACGATGAGCAGTTCTTC,CASGGQADDEQFF
TRBD1,TRBJ2-7,TRBV2,NA,TGTGCCAGCGACAGGGGATACGAGCAGTACTTC,CASDRGYEQYF
TRBD2,TRBJ2-3,TRBV7-6,NA,TGTGCCAGCAGCCCCTTAGCGGGAGGAGAGAGCACAGACACGCAGTATTTT,CASSPLAGGESTDTQYF
NA,TRBJ2-6,TRBV21-1,NA,TGTGCCAGCAGAAGTGGTAGCGGGAGATCTGGGGCCAACGTCCTGACTTTC,CASRSGSGRSGANVLTF
NA,TRBJ1-1,TRBV29-1,NA,TGCAGCGTTGAAGTGGGCAGGGGGAACACTGAAGCTTTCTTT,CSVEVGRGNTEAFF
NA,TRBJ2-5,TRBV27,once,TGTGCCAGCAGTTTTGGAGGGGGGGCGCAAGAGACCCAGTACTTC,CASSFGGGAQETQYF
TRBD2,TRBJ2-1,TRBV27,NA,TGTGCCAGCAGTTTTGGGACTAGGGGGAATGAGCAGTTCTTC,CASSFGTRGNEQFF
NA,TRBJ1-4,TRBV4-3,NA,TGCGCCAGCAGCCAACCCGACAGCAGTAATGAAAAACTGTTTTTT,CASSQPDSSNEKLFF
TRBD1,TRBJ2-3,TRBV9,NA,TGTGCCAGCAGCATTCGGACAGGTCCTTACACAGATACGCAGTATTTT,CASSIRTGPYTDTQYF
TRBD2,TRBJ2-1,TRBV27,NA,TGTGCCAGCAGGACTAGCGGGAGGGCCTTCCTTGAGCAGTTCTTC,CASRTSGRAFLEQFF
NA,TRBJ2-7,TRBV5-6,NA,TGTGCCAGCAGCAACCGGGACTCTCCTTTCGAGCAGTACTTC,CASSNRDSPFEQYF
TRBD2,TRBJ2-3,TRBV28,NA,TGTGCCAGCAGTTCTCGACTAGCGGGCATCACAGATACGCAGTATTTT,CASSSRLAGITDTQYF
TRBD1,TRBJ2-7,TRBV30,NA,TGTGCCTGGAGTGGGACAGGGGGATTAAGGTACGAGCAGTACTTC,CAWSGTGGLRYEQYF
NA,TRBJ2-3,TRBV5-1,NA,TGCGCCAGCCTACAAGGGGCTAGCACAGATACGCAGTATTTT,CASLQGASTDTQYF
NA,TRBJ1-1,TRBV28,NA,TGTGCCAGCTATGTAAGGGGGGCAAGGAAGGCTTTCTTT,CASYVRGARKAFF
NA,TRBJ2-7,TRBV4-3,NA,TGCGCCAGCAGCCAAACGCTAGAGACTAGGTCTATTGGCGAGCAGTACTTC,CASSQTLETRSIGEQYF
TRBD1,TRBJ2-7,TRBV5-4,NA,TGTGCCAGCAGCTCCGGACAGGGGGCGGGGGAGCAGTACTTC,CASSSGQGAGEQYF
NA,TRBJ2-1,TRBV5-4,NA,TGTGCCAGCAGCTTGGCTCGGAATGAGCAGTTCTTC,CASSLARNEQFF
NA,TRBJ2-7,TRBV7-8,NA,TGTGCCAGCAGCTTTGGCGGCGACAGCTCCTACGAGCAGTACTTC,CASSFGGDSSYEQYF
NA,TRBJ1-2,TRBV28,NA,TGTGCCAGCAGTTTGCAGCGCACCTATGGCTACACCTTC,CASSLQRTYGYTF
TRBD2,TRBJ2-6,TRBV5-6,NA,TGTGCCAGCAGCTACCTTAGCGGGAGACGACGCTCTGGGGCCAACGTCCTGACTTTC,CASSYLSGRRRSGANVLTF
NA,TRBJ2-2,TRBV30,few,TGTGCCTGGAACTTAGCGCCCGGGGAGCTGTTTTTT,CAWNLAPGELFF
NA,TRBJ1-1,TRBV6-1,NA,TGTGCCAGCAGACTACTGCGGGATGGCACTGAAGCTTTCTTT,CASRLLRDGTEAFF
NA,TRBJ2-1,TRBV19,once,TGTGCCAGTAGTCTATTAGCGGCTGCCAGCTCCTACAATGAGCAGTTCTTC,CASSLLAAASSYNEQFF
TRBD2,TRBJ2-2,TRBV7-6,NA,TGTGCCAGCATGCGAATTGGACTAGCGGGAGGGCCTGGCGGGGAGCTGTTTTTT,CASMRIGLAGGPGGELFF
NA,TRBJ2-1,TRBV7-2,NA,TGTGCCAGCAGCTTAGGCGGGATCCGTGGTGAGCAGTTCTTC,CASSLGGIRGEQFF
TRBD1,TRBJ1-4,TRBV6-5,NA,TGTGCCAGCAGTTTACAGGGGGAAAAACTGTTTTTT,CASSLQGEKLFF
NA,TRBJ1-1,TRBV7-2,NA,TGTGCCAGCAGCTTAGGAGTCTGGGCTGAAGCTTTCTTT,CASSLGVWAEAFF
TRBD1,TRBJ1-1,TRBV7-9,NA,TGTGCCACCCAGCCGCAGGGGGGAACTGAAGCTTTCTTT,CATQPQGGTEAFF
NA,TRBJ1-4,TRBV28,NA,TGTGCCAGCAGTTTGCTTGGGGGCGGAACTAGCCAGGAAAAACTGTTTTTT,CASSLLGGGTSQEKLFF
NA,TRBJ1-2,TRBV2,NA,TGTGCCAGCAGTGAAGCGCCCCAGTACAAAGACTATGGCTACACCTTC,CASSEAPQYKDYGYTF
NA,TRBJ2-7,TRBV5-1,NA,TGCGCCAGCAGCTTGAGAGACCCTGCCGTTTACGAGCAGTACTTC,CASSLRDPAVYEQYF
NA,TRBJ1-1,TRBV2,NA,TGTGCCAGCAGTGTTGGGACAAGTGGGACTGAAGCTTTCTTT,CASSVGTSGTEAFF
NA,TRBJ2-7,TRBV6-5,once,TGTGCCAGCAGTTATAATGGCCCTCCGGGATACGAGCAGTACTTC,CASSYNGPPGYEQYF
TRBD2,TRBJ2-2,TRBV5-1,many,TGCGCCAGCGCGGAGGTGGCGGGAGTAGAGGGGGAGCTGTTTTTT,CASAEVAGVEGELFF
NA,TRBJ1-1,TRBV5-1,once,TGCGCCAGCAGCTCCCTGGGGCTTGGGAACACTGAAGCTTTCTTT,CASSSLGLGNTEAFF
NA,TRBJ1-5,TRBV4-2,few,TGTGCCAGCAGCCAAGACCGTGAAACCAATCAGCCCCAGCATTTT,CASSQDRETNQPQHF